The 6 T cell receptor beta chains given below trace back to one sample, sequenced in a study of monozygotic twins with inflammatory bowel disease. TCRdb reanalyzed the 5' RACE reads, giving one entry per CDR3 protein sequence and no DNA. The data include 300,000 to 400,000 distinct CDR3 sequences; the top ten clones carry 2% to 2.5%. What was sequenced was blood. Every receptor here comes from a human donor with ulcerative colitis or Crohn's disease, or a healthy co-twin of an affected twin (not recorded which).

J is TRBJ2-1 and V is TRBV5-4; the TRBD2 assignment by TCRdb is unverifiable without DNA. The CDR3 has 17 residues. CDR1 is SGHNT, CDR2 YYREEE, per germline (reference sequence). CDR3 protein: CASSLGPAGGPYNEQFF.

The chain joins TRBV29-1 to TRBJ1-1; TCRdb selects TRBD1, and the lack of DNA leaves this call unchecked. This CDR3 comprises 13 residues. From germline, CDR1 is SQVTM and CDR2 ANQGSEA. The CDR3 is CSVSPGGISEAFF. The whole variable domain, remainder taken from reference TRBV29-1 and TRBJ1-1, is SAVISQKPSRDICQRGTSLTIQCQVDSQVTMMFWYRQQPGQSLTLIATANQGSEATYESGFVIDKFPISRPNLTFSTLTVSNMSPEDSSIYLCSVSPGGISEAFFGQGTRLTVV.

The chain couples TRBV12-3 or TRBV12-4 to TRBJ1-2; TCRdb reports TRBD1, a call that lacks DNA to check it against. The CDR3 has 15 amino acids. CDR3 residues: CASRRTGLGLYGYTF.

The chain combines TRBV5-1 with TRBJ2-1; TCRdb's assignment of TRBD2 cannot be checked, as there is no DNA. The CDR3 has 18 residues. Per the germline V gene, CDR1 is SGHRS and CDR2 is YFSETQ. The CDR3 reads CASSLKTSGITSYNEQFF.

The V gene is TRBV5-1, the J gene TRBJ2-3; absent DNA, TCRdb's TRBD1 call cannot be checked. The length of the CDR3 is 14 residues. Germline CDR1 reads SGHRS; CDR2 reads YFSETQ. The CDR3 reads CASSLSTGPDTQYF.

This rearrangement joins TRBV20-1 to TRBJ1-5; TCRdb's D call, TRBD1, is unchecked because there is no DNA. This CDR3 contains 15 residues. The germline gives CDR1 DFQATT, CDR2 SNEGSKA (reference sequence). CDR3 in amino acids: CSARVGQDSNQPQHF.